A selection of T cell receptor beta chains follows, all from one sample in a study of T cells after yellow fever vaccination. Using its own MiXCR run on the 5' RACE reads, TCRdb lists one record per CDR3 protein. In the table there are some 320,000 distinct CDR3 sequences, about 10% of which are singletons. Sample: CD4+ T cells sorted from PBMCs, taken 5 days after the yellow fever booster vaccination. Source of these receptors: a man aged 18 to 30 who received the YFV17D yellow fever vaccine. Both conserved end residues are part of each CDR3. D genes are given only for firm matches. Only part of the rows carry a size: once, few, many, or a class if the clone is expanded.

v_gene	d_gene	abundance	j_gene	CDR3aa	CDR3nt
TRBV12-3/TRBV12-4	-	-	TRBJ2-6	CASSSIVSGANVLTF	TGTGCCAGCAGTTCCATAGTCTCTGGGGCCAACGTCCTGACTTTC
TRBV20-1	-	many	TRBJ1-5	CSAREDLLSNQPQHF	TGCAGTGCTAGAGAGGACCTTTTATCCAATCAGCCCCAGCATTTT
TRBV7-9	TRBD2	many	TRBJ2-5	CASSRSGGHLRETQYF	TGTGCCAGCAGCCGTAGCGGGGGTCATTTGAGGGAGACCCAGTACTTC
TRBV12-3/TRBV12-4	-	many	TRBJ2-1	CASSSSKYNEQFF	TGTGCCAGCTCCTCTTCTAAGTACAATGAGCAGTTCTTC
TRBV23-1	-	-	TRBJ2-4	CASSQSPRGAKNIQYF	TGCGCCAGCAGTCAATCGCCCCGGGGGGCCAAAAACATTCAGTACTTC
TRBV9	-	few	TRBJ2-5	CASSPTAGVQGETQYF	TGTGCCAGCAGCCCAACCGCAGGGGTTCAAGGAGAGACCCAGTACTTC
TRBV7-9	-	-	TRBJ1-1	CASSFSGWDTEAFF	TGTGCCAGCAGCTTTTCAGGTTGGGACACTGAAGCTTTCTTT
TRBV9	-	few	TRBJ2-2	CASSLEGPGTGELFF	TGTGCCAGCAGCCTGGAGGGGCCGGGCACCGGGGAGCTGTTTTTT
TRBV3-1	TRBD2	few	TRBJ2-1	CASSQVIGGSYNEQFF	TGTGCCAGCAGCCAAGTTATCGGGGGGTCCTACAATGAGCAGTTCTTC
TRBV7-2	-	few	TRBJ1-2	CASSLVGSSGGYTF	TGTGCCAGCAGCTTAGTGGGGTCGTCCGGTGGCTACACCTTC
TRBV18	-	many	TRBJ1-1	CASSLLHNTEAFF	TGTGCCAGCTCTCTCTTACATAACACTGAAGCTTTCTTT
TRBV4-1	-	few	TRBJ1-4	CASSQDNRGNEKLFF	TGCGCCAGCAGCCAAGACAACCGGGGTAATGAAAAACTGTTTTTT
TRBV7-9	-	few	TRBJ2-1	CASSSGSSYNEQFF	TGTGCCAGCAGCTCAGGGAGCTCCTACAATGAGCAGTTCTTC